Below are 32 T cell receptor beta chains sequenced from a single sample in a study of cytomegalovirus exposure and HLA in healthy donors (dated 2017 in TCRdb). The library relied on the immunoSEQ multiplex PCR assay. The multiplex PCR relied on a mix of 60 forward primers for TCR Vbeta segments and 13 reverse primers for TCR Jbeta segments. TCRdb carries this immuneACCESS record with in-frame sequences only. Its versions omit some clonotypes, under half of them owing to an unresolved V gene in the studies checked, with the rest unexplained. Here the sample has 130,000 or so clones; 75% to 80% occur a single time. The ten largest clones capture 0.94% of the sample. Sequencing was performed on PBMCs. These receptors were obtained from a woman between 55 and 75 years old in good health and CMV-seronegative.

The DNA for the CDR3 is TGTGCCAGCAGCTTAACAGGGAAAACGCCGGGTCAGCCCCAGCATTTT. It is translated as CASSLTGKTPGQPQHF. This sequence joins TRBV7-8 and TRBJ1-5; possibly TRBD1 for D (6 bases). This CDR3 is built from 16 residues. Germline values: CDR1 SGHVS, CDR2 FQNEAQ. Trimming took 2 bases from V and 6 from J, leaving 17 bases between them.

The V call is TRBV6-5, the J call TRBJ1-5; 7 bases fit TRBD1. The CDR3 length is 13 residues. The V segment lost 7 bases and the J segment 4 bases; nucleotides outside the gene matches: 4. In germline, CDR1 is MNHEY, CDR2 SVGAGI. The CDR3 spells CASTAGGNQPQHF. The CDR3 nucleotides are TGTGCCAGCACGGCAGGGGGTAATCAGCCCCAGCATTTT.

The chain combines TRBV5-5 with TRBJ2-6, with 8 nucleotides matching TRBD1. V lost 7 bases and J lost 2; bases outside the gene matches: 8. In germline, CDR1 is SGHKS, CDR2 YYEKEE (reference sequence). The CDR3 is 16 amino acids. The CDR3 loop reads CASLPGRGPGANVLTF. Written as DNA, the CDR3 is TGTGCCAGCCTTCCTGGCAGGGGGCCTGGGGCCAACGTCCTGACTTTC.

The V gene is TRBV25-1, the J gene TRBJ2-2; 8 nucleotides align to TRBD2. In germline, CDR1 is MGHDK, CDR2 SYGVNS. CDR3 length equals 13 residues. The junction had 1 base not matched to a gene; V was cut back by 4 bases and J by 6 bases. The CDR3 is CASSGAGAGELFF. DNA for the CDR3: TGTGCCAGCAGTGGAGCGGGAGCCGGGGAGCTGTTTTTT.

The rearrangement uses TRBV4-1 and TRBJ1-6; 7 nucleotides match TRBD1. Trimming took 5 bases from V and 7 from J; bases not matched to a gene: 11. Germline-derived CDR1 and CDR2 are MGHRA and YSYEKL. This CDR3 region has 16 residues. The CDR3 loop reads CASSKRQGPSNSPLHF. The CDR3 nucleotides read TGCGCCAGCAGCAAAAGACAGGGCCCCTCAAATTCACCCCTCCACTTT.

In nucleotides, the CDR3 is TGTGCCAGCAGCCAGGACAGGGGACGCTACGAGCAGTACTTC. Translation: CASSQDRGRYEQYF. The rearrangement joins TRBV7-2 to TRBJ2-5; 9 bases are a match to TRBD1. The J call is uncertain, as TRBJ2-7 better fits the DNA end. Germline CDR1 is SGHTA and CDR2 is FQGNSA. The CDR3 spans 14 residues.

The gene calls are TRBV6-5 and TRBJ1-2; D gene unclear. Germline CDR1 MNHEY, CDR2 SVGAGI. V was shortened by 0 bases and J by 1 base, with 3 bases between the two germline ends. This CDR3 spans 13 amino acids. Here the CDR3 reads CASSYSSNYGYTF. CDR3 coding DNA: TGTGCCAGCAGTTACTCGAGTAACTATGGCTACACCTTC.

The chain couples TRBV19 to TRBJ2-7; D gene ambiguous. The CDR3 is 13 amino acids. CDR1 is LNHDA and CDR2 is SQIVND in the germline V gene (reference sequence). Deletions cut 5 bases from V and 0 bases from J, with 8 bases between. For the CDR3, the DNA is TGTGCCAGTAGTTTGGAGAGCTCCTACGAGCAGTACTTC. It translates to CASSLESSYEQYF. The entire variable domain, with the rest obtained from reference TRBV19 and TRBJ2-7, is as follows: DGGITQSPKYLFRKEGQNVTLSCEQNLNHDAMYWYRQDPGQGLRLIYYSQIVNDFQKGDIAEGYSVSREKKESFPLTVTSAQKNPTAFYLCASSLESSYEQYFGPGTRLTVT.

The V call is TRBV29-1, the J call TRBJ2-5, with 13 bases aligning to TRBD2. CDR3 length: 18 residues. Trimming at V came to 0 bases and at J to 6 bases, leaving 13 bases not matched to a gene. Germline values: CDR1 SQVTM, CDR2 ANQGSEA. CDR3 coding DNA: TGCAGCGTTGAAGATGGTCTCGGACTAGCGGGGGTATTCCAGACCCAGTACTTC. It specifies CSVEDGLGLAGVFQTQYF.

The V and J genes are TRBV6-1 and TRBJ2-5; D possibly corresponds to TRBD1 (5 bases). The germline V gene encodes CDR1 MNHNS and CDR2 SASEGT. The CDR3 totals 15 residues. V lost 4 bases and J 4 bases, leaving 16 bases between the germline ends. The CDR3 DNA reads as TGTGCCAGCAGTGCTTACAGGACGCAGGGAGAGACCCAGTACTTC. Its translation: CASSAYRTQGETQYF.

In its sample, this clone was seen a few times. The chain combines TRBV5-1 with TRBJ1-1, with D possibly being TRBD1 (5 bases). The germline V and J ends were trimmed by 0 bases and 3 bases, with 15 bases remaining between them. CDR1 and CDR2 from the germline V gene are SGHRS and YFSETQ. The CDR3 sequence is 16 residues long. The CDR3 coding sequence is TGCGCCAGCAGCTTGGAATCCAGGGTATGGGACACTGAAGCTTTCTTT. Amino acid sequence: CASSLESRVWDTEAFF.

Here the CDR3 DNA reads TGTGCCAGCAGCTTACGGGACAGGGTTCGATCTGAAAAACTGTTTTTT. Residues: CASSLRDRVRSEKLFF. The chain has TRBV11-2 and TRBJ1-4; 9 bases line up with TRBD1. This CDR3 has 16 amino acids. Germline trimming cut 2 bases from V and 7 bases from J; bases unmatched to any gene: 8. Germline CDR1 and CDR2: SGHAT and FQNNGV.

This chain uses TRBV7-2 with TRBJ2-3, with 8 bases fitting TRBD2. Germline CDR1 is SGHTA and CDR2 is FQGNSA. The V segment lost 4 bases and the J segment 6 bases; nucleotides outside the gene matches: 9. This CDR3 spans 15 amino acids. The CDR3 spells CASSSTAGARDTQYF. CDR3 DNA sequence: TGTGCCAGCAGCTCAACAGCGGGGGCGCGGGATACGCAGTATTTT.

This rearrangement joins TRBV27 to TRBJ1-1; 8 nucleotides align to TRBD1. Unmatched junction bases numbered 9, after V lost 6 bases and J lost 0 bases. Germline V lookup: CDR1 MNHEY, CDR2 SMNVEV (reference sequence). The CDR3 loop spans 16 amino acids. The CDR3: CASSKDSGGVNTEAFF. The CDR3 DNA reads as TGTGCCAGCAGCAAGGATTCAGGGGGCGTGAACACTGAAGCTTTCTTT.

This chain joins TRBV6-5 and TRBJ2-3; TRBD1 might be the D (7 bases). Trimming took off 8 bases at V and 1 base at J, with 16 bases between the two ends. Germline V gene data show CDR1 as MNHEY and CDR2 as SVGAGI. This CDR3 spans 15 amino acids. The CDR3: CASGAGGRGTDTQYF. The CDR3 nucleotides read TGTGCCAGCGGGGCAGGGGGGCGCGGCACAGATACGCAGTATTTT.

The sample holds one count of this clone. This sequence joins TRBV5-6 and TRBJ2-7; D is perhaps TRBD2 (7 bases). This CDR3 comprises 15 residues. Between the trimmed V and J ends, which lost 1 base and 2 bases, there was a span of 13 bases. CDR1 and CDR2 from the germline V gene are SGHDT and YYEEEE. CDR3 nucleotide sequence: TGTGCCAGCAGCTTGACAGGGAGGGGAACCTACGAGCAGTACTTC. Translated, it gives CASSLTGRGTYEQYF.

The CDR3, as DNA: TGTGCCTGGATGAGACCGGGACAGGGGGGTAAGGCTAACTATGGCTACACCTTC. It encodes CAWMRPGQGGKANYGYTF. The V call is TRBV30, the J call TRBJ1-2; 11 bases fit TRBD1. Trimming cost V 4 bases and J 0 bases; bases outside gene matches: 13. The CDR3 consists of 18 residues. Germline CDR1 reads GTSNPN; CDR2 reads SVGIG (reference sequence).

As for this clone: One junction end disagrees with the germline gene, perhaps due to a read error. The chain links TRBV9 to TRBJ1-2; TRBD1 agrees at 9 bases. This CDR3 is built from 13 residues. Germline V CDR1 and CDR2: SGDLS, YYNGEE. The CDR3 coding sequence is TGTGCCAGCAGCGCGGGACAGGGCAGGGCAGACCACTTC. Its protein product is CASSAGQGRADHF.

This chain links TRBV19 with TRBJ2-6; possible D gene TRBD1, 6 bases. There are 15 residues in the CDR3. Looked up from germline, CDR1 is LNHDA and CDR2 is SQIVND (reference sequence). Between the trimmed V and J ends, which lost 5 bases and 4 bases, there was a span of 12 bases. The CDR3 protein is CASSEGGSGANVLTF. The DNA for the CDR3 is TGTGCCAGTAGTGAAGGGGGTTCCGGGGCCAACGTCCTGACTTTC.

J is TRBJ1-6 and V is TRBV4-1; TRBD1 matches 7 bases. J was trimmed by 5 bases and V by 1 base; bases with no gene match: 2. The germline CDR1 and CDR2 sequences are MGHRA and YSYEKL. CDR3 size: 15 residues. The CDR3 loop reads CASSQGQGDNSPLHF. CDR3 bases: TGCGCCAGCAGCCAAGGACAGGGAGATAATTCACCCCTCCACTTT.

The CDR3 coding sequence is TGTGCCAGCAGTTACAGCGGATTTGAAGCTTTCTTT. Translating it yields CASSYSGFEAFF. The V and J genes are TRBV6-5 and TRBJ1-1; D is unresolved. The CDR3 is made up of 12 amino acids. V lost 2 bases and J lost 7, with 8 bases in between. Per germline, CDR1 MNHEY and CDR2 SVGAGI.

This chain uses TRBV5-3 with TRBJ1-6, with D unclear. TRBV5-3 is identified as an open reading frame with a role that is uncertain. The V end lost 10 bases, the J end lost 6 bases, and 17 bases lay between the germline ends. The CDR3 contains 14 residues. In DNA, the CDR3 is TGTGCCCCGGCCTACTCCCCGGGTAATTCACCCCTCCACTTT. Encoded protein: CAPAYSPGNSPLHF.

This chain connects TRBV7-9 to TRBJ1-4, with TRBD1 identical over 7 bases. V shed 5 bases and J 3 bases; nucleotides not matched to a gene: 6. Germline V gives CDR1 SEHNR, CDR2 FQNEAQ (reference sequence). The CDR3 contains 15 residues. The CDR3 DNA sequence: TGTGCCAGCAGCCAAGACAGGGTGGCTAATGAAAAACTGTTTTTT. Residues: CASSQDRVANEKLFF. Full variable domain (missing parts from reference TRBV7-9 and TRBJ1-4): DTGVSQNPRHKITKRGQNVTFRCDPISEHNRLYWYRQTLGQGPEFLTYFQNEAQLEKSRLLSDRFSAERPKGSFSTLEIQRTEQGDSAMYLCASSQDRVANEKLFFGSGTQLSVL.

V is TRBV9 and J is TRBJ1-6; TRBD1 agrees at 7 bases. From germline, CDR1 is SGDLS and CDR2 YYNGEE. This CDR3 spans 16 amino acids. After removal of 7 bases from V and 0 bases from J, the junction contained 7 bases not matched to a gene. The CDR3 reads CASSLGDSSYNSPLHF. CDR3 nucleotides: TGTGCCAGCTCCCTAGGGGACAGCTCCTATAATTCACCCCTCCACTTT.

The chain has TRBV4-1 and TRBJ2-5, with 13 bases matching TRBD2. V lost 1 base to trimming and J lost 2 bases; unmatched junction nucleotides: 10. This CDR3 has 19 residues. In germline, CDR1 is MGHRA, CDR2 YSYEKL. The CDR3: CASSQGVLAGGSVQETQYF. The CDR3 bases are TGCGCCAGCAGCCAAGGGGTACTAGCGGGGGGGAGTGTACAAGAGACCCAGTACTTC.

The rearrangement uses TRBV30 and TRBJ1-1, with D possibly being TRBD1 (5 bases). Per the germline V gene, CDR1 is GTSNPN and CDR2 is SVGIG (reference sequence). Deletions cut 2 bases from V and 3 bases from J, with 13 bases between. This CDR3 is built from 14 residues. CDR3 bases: TGTGCCTGGAGTCGGGACTGGCGAGACACTGAAGCTTTCTTT. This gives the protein CAWSRDWRDTEAFF.

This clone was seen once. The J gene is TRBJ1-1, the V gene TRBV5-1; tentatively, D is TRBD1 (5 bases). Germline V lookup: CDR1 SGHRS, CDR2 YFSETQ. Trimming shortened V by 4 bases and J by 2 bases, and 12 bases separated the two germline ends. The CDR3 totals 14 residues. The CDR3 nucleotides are TGCGCCAGCAGCACCGGGCAGGGAAACACTGAAGCTTTCTTT. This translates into CASSTGQGNTEAFF.

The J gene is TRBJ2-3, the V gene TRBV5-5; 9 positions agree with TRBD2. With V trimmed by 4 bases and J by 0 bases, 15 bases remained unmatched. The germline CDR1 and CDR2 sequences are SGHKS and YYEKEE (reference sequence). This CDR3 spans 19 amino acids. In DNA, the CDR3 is TGTGCCAGCAGCCGCTCGGCGACTAGCGGAGTTACTAGCACAGATACGCAGTATTTT. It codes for CASSRSATSGVTSTDTQYF.

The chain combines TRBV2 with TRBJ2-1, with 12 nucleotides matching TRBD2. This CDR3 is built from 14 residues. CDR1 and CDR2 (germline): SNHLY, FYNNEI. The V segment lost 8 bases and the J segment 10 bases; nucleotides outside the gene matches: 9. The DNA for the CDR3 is TGTGCCAGCGGGGCTAGCGGGAGGGTAGGGGAGCAGTTCTTC. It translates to CASGASGRVGEQFF.

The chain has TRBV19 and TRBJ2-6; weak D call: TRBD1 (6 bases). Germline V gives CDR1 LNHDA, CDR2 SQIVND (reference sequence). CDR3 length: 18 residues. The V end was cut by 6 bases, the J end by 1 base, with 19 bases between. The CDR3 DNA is TGTGCCAGTAGCCCTGACAGGCTTATGCCTTCTGGGGCCAACGTCCTGACTTTC. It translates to CASSPDRLMPSGANVLTF.

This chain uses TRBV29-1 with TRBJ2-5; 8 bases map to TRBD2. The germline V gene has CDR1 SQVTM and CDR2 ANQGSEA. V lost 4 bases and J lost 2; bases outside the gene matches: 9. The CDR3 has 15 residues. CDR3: CSVALAGSIQETQYF. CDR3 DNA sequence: TGCAGCGTTGCGTTAGCGGGGTCCATTCAAGAGACCCAGTACTTC.

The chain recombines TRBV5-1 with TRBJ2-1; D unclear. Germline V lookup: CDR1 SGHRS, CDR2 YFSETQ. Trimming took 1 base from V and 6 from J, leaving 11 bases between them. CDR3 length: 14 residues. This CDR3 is CASSLTYPSNEQFF. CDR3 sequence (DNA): TGCGCCAGCAGCTTGACTTACCCGAGCAATGAGCAGTTCTTC.